The clone carrying this T cell receptor beta chain was detected only once. Its antigen is not identified. The data stem from a study of cytomegalovirus exposure and HLA in healthy donors. The CDR3 extends over 12 amino acids. V was shortened by 4 bases and J by 10 bases, with 14 bases between the two germline ends. The germline V gene has CDR1 SQVTM and CDR2 ANQGSEA. Study-level points and caveats: Both high specificity and high sensitivity reportedly marked the classifier's diagnosis of cytomegalovirus status. In a later analysis, across HLA loci, associated TCR counts were highest for DRB1, lowest for HLA-C. Roughly 170 TCR beta chains were listed as cytomegalovirus-associated.

With 60 Vbeta and 13 Jbeta primers, the PCR was carried out. The data were produced by immunoSEQ multiplex PCR, yet TCRdb's version contains in-frame clones alone and is incomplete. The sample lists some 81,000 clones, roughly 73% seen once, with 16% in the top ten. The source material was PBMCs. This chain uses TRBV29-1 with TRBJ2-1; TRBD1 is a possible D gene (6 bases). This receptor was obtained from a middle-aged woman in good health and CMV-seropositive. The CDR3 DNA reads as TGCAGCGTTGTACAGGGCAGGGCAGAGCAGTTCTTC. Its translation: CSVVQGRAEQFF.